The 26 T cell receptor beta chains below all came from one sample that was sequenced in a study of cytomegalovirus exposure and HLA in healthy donors. The PCR used 60 Vbeta and 13 Jbeta primers. The protocol was immunoSEQ multiplex PCR, while the TCRdb copy is restricted to in-frame clones and leaves out a portion. The sample records under 150,000 clones, less than 80% being singletons. Sequencing used PBMCs. The receptors here all came from a woman between 50 and 59 years old in good health and CMV-seropositive.

The chain recombines TRBV11-3 with TRBJ2-3; D remains ambiguous. The CDR3 has 15 amino acids. Germline V gives CDR1 SGHNT, CDR2 YENEEA. The germline V and J ends were trimmed by 2 bases and 4 bases, with 13 bases remaining between them. In DNA, the CDR3 is TGTGCCAGCAGCTTAAATCGACAAGGCGCAGATACGCAGTATTTT. Translation gives CASSLNRQGADTQYF.

The rearrangement links TRBV7-6 to TRBJ1-3; 10 positions match TRBD1. The V gene end was trimmed by 6 bases and the J gene end by 2 bases; junction bases not matched to a gene: 4. CDR1 SGHVS and CDR2 FNYEAQ come from the germline V gene. CDR3 length equals 15 residues. CDR3 amino acids: CASSIGTGAGNTIYF. CDR3 in DNA: TGTGCCAGCAGTATTGGGACAGGGGCTGGAAACACCATATATTTT.

This clone was seen a handful of times. The chain employs TRBV6-5 and TRBJ2-5; D might be TRBD1 (5 bases). Trimming took off 0 bases at V and 4 bases at J, with 9 bases between the two ends. The CDR3 consists of 14 residues. The V gene's germline CDR1 is MNHEY and CDR2 SVGAGI. CDR3 nucleotide sequence: TGTGCCAGCAGTTACTCCCGTCAGGGAGAGACCCAGTACTTC. Protein sequence: CASSYSRQGETQYF.

This clone was recorded a few times. The chain carries TRBV7-9 and TRBJ1-4; a possible D gene is TRBD1 (5 bases). The CDR3 extends over 13 amino acids. Germline lookup yields CDR1 SEHNR and CDR2 FQNEAQ (reference sequence). Between the trimmed V and J ends, which lost 5 bases and 7 bases, there was a span of 11 bases. The CDR3 protein is CASSPGDSEKLFF. Here the CDR3 DNA reads TGTGCCAGCAGCCCGGGGGATAGTGAAAAACTGTTTTTT.

The rearrangement joins TRBV7-2 to TRBJ1-1; D ambiguous. CDR1 and CDR2 from the germline V gene are SGHTA and FQGNSA. CDR3 length: 13 residues. The V end lost 2 bases, the J end lost 1 base, and 5 bases lay between the germline ends. The CDR3 coding sequence is TGTGCCAGCAGCTTATTCGGGAACACTGAAGCTTTCTTT. This sequence encodes CASSLFGNTEAFF. Drawing the rest from reference TRBV7-2 and TRBJ1-1, the complete variable domain is GAGVSQSPSNKVTEKGKDVELRCDPISGHTALYWYRQSLGQGLEFLIYFQGNSAPDKSGLPSDRFSAERTGGSVSTLTIQRTQQEDSAVYLCASSLFGNTEAFFGQGTRLTVV.

In this sample, this clone turned up a few times. One base away lies a much larger clone, so this may be a sequencing read error. The V call is TRBV7-2, the J call TRBJ2-7, with D possibly matching TRBD1 (5 bases). This CDR3 has 14 residues. Germline V gives CDR1 SGHTA, CDR2 FQGNSA. Trimming took 0 bases from V and 3 from J, leaving 9 bases between them. CDR3 region: CASSLAGVDYEQYF. CDR3 nucleotides: TGTGCCAGCAGCTTAGCAGGGGTTGACTACGAGCAGTACTTC.

This clone was counted only a few times. The V call is TRBV7-3, the J call TRBJ1-1; D may be TRBD1 (5 bases). The V gene lost 3 bases and the J gene lost 4 bases, with 12 bases spanning the gap. The CDR3 sequence is 14 residues long. Germline CDR1 is SGHTA and CDR2 is FQGTGA. The CDR3 DNA is TGTGCCAGCAGCTTGGCTTCGGGGGGCACTGAAGCTTTCTTT. Encoded protein: CASSLASGGTEAFF.

The chain uses TRBV5-4 and TRBJ2-7; 9 nucleotides line up with TRBD1. Trimming removed 4 bases from V and 6 bases from J; junction bases left unmatched: 17. The CDR3 loop spans 17 amino acids. Germline CDR1 and CDR2: SGHNT and YYREEE (reference sequence). The CDR3 region has the DNA TGTGCCAGCAGCCGGGCCGGGACAGGGTCTTTGGTGGGCGAGCAGTACTTC. Translating gives CASSRAGTGSLVGEQYF.

V gene TRBV15 combines with J gene TRBJ2-5, with 7 bases that match TRBD2. The CDR3 totals 16 residues. CDR1 LNHNV and CDR2 YYDKDF come from the germline V gene (reference sequence). The V gene end was trimmed by 1 base and the J gene end by 6 bases; junction bases not matched to a gene: 11. The CDR3 loop reads CATSRGAGSGVKTQYF. In DNA, the CDR3 is TGTGCCACCAGCAGAGGGGCGGGAAGCGGGGTTAAGACCCAGTACTTC. Supplemented by reference TRBV15 and TRBJ2-5, the full variable domain reads DAMVIQNPRYQVTQFGKPVTLSCSQTLNHNVMYWYQQKSSQAPKLLFHYYDKDFNNEADTPDNFQSRRPNTSFCFLDIRSPGLGDTAMYLCATSRGAGSGVKTQYFGPGTRLLVL.

The chain carries TRBV30 and TRBJ1-1; D is unclear. Between the trimmed V and J ends, which lost 5 bases and 4 bases, there was a span of 11 bases. Germline assignment: CDR1 GTSNPN and CDR2 SVGIG (reference sequence). The CDR3 has 12 amino acids. The CDR3 loop is CAWGGWGTEAFF. The DNA for the CDR3 is TGTGCCTGGGGCGGGTGGGGCACTGAAGCTTTCTTT.

The chain employs TRBV7-9 and TRBJ2-5, with TRBD1 matching over 7 bases. Trimming at V came to 7 bases and at J to 2 bases, leaving 16 bases not matched to a gene. The CDR3 extends over 17 amino acids. Germline CDR1 and CDR2: SEHNR and FQNEAQ (reference sequence). For the CDR3, the DNA is TGTGCCAGCACCCCCAACCCGGGACAGCAAGGGCAAGAGACCCAGTACTTC. Its translation: CASTPNPGQQGQETQYF.

The CDR3 loop is CASAVGQGAYEQYF. The CDR3 DNA is TGTGCCAGCGCCGTCGGACAGGGCGCCTACGAGCAGTACTTC. The chain has TRBV25-1 and TRBJ2-7; TRBD1 matches at 8 bases. From germline, CDR1 is MGHDK and CDR2 SYGVNS. J lost 2 bases, V lost 8 bases, and 8 bases had no gene match. This CDR3 region has 14 residues.

The chain carries TRBV7-2 and TRBJ2-2; D might be TRBD1 (6 bases). The CDR3 is 17 amino acids. Germline CDR1 is SGHTA and CDR2 is FQGNSA. V was trimmed by 1 base and J by 6 bases, leaving 18 bases between them. CDR3 bases: TGTGCCAGCAGCTTAGTACCCACCGCAGGGGCCGCCGGGGAGCTGTTTTTT. Translated, it gives CASSLVPTAGAAGELFF. The full variable domain, its missing parts supplied by reference TRBV7-2 and TRBJ2-2, is GAGVSQSPSNKVTEKGKDVELRCDPISGHTALYWYRQSLGQGLEFLIYFQGNSAPDKSGLPSDRFSAERTGGSVSTLTIQRTQQEDSAVYLCASSLVPTAGAAGELFFGEGSRLTVL.

The chain has TRBV6-6 and TRBJ1-4, with D perhaps TRBD1 (6 bases). V was clipped by 2 bases and J by 6 bases, with 10 bases between them. The CDR3 covers 14 residues. The germline V gene encodes CDR1 MNHNY and CDR2 SVGAGI (reference sequence). The CDR3 bases are TGTGCCAGCAGTTACCAGGGGAAGGATGAAAAACTGTTTTTT. The encoded protein is CASSYQGKDEKLFF.

J is TRBJ2-4 and V is TRBV5-1; D uncertain. Trimming removed 6 bases from V and 7 bases from J, with 20 bases in between. Germline CDR1 reads SGHRS; CDR2 reads YFSETQ. CDR3 length: 15 residues. Written as DNA, the CDR3 is TGCGCCAGCACCCCCGACAACACGCCCCGGAACATTCAGTACTTC. This translates into CASTPDNTPRNIQYF.

The chain joins TRBV7-2 to TRBJ1-2, with a weak D call TRBD1 (5 bases). CDR1 and CDR2 (germline): SGHTA, FQGNSA. CDR3 length equals 14 residues. V shed 4 bases and J shed 4 bases, with 13 bases lying between them. CDR3: CASSSTTAPYGYTF. The CDR3 DNA reads as TGTGCCAGCAGCTCGACGACAGCTCCCTATGGCTACACCTTC.

This chain connects TRBV5-5 to TRBJ1-1; 10 bases fit TRBD1. V lost 3 bases to trimming and J lost 1 base; unmatched junction nucleotides: 6. There are 16 residues in the CDR3. The V gene's germline CDR1 is SGHKS and CDR2 YYEKEE (reference sequence). The CDR3 protein is CASSWDRGLRNTEAFF. The CDR3 nucleotides are TGTGCCAGCAGCTGGGACAGGGGTTTAAGGAACACTGAAGCTTTCTTT.

The genes are TRBV15 and TRBJ1-1; no definite D call. Trimming took off 0 bases at V and 4 bases at J, with 12 bases between the two ends. Looked up from germline, CDR1 is LNHNV and CDR2 is YYDKDF (reference sequence). This CDR3 contains 15 residues. The CDR3 protein is CATSRDRGKGTEAFF. In nucleotides, the CDR3 is TGTGCCACCAGCAGAGATCGCGGGAAGGGCACTGAAGCTTTCTTT.

This chain joins TRBV9 and TRBJ2-1; the match to TRBD1 covers 8 bases. Germline V gene data show CDR1 as SGDLS and CDR2 as YYNGEE. The CDR3 has 15 residues. V shed 0 bases, J shed 6 bases, and the junction held 5 bases outside the gene matches. The CDR3 nucleotides are TGTGCCAGCAGCGTAGCGACAGGGGTTGGCAATGAGCAGTTCTTC. It is translated as CASSVATGVGNEQFF.

The rearrangement joins TRBV7-3 to TRBJ2-3; the D gene is possibly TRBD1 (6 bases). The V end lost 2 bases, the J end lost 5 bases, and 14 bases lay between the germline ends. Looked up from germline, CDR1 is SGHTA and CDR2 is FQGTGA. The CDR3 has 15 amino acids. Here the CDR3 reads CASSLSAGDRDTQYF. The CDR3 DNA is TGTGCCAGCAGCTTATCGGCAGGGGATCGAGATACGCAGTATTTT. The whole variable domain, remainder taken from reference TRBV7-3 and TRBJ2-3, is GAGVSQTPSNKVTEKGKYVELRCDPISGHTALYWYRQSLGQGPEFLIYFQGTGAADDSGLPNDRFFAVRPEGSVSTLKIQRTERGDSAVYLCASSLSAGDRDTQYFGPGTRLTVL.

This clone has more than one count but fewer than ten. The CDR3: CASSQGRGPQHTEAFF. The CDR3, as DNA: TGCGCCAGCAGCCAGGGCAGGGGGCCTCAACACACTGAAGCTTTCTTT. The chain employs TRBV4-3 and TRBJ1-1; 8 bases align to TRBD1. Germline CDR1 and CDR2: LGHNA and YSLEER. With 3 bases clipped from V and 3 bases from J, the junction kept 9 bases outside the gene matches. This CDR3 spans 16 amino acids.

The gene calls are TRBV25-1 and TRBJ1-1; D may be TRBD1 (5 bases). V was pared by 6 bases and J by 1 base, with 9 bases between. The CDR3 extends over 13 amino acids. The germline V gene encodes CDR1 MGHDK and CDR2 SYGVNS. CDR3 protein: CASRGTENTEAFF. Written as DNA, the CDR3 is TGTGCCAGCAGGGGGACTGAGAACACTGAAGCTTTCTTT.

The chain couples TRBV28 to TRBJ2-5; 9 positions agree with TRBD1. The end of the DNA fits TRBJ2-7 better, so the J call may be wrong. This CDR3 region has 14 residues. The germline CDR1 and CDR2 sequences are MDHEN and SYDVKM. The CDR3 protein is CASTRDREGYEQYF. The DNA of the CDR3 is TGTGCCAGCACCCGGGACAGGGAGGGCTACGAGCAGTACTTC.

The chain uses TRBV27 and TRBJ1-5; TRBD1 is a possible D gene (5 bases). Trimming took 6 bases from V and 2 from J, leaving 14 bases between them. The CDR3 runs 15 residues. CDR1 and CDR2 (germline): MNHEY, SMNVEV (reference sequence). CDR3 sequence (DNA): TGTGCCAGCAGCCTAGGGTCCAGGGGCAATCAGCCCCAGCATTTT. It specifies CASSLGSRGNQPQHF.

The chain joins TRBV7-9 to TRBJ1-2; D gene uncertain. CDR1 and CDR2 (germline): SEHNR, FQNEAQ (reference sequence). The V gene lost 5 bases and the J gene lost 3 bases, with 10 bases spanning the gap. This CDR3 has 13 residues. The CDR3 DNA reads as TGTGCCAGCAGCACACGGGAGGACTATGGCTACACCTTC. This gives the protein CASSTREDYGYTF.

The count of this clone is one. The chain recombines TRBV14 with TRBJ2-7, with D possibly matching TRBD2 (5 bases). The V end lost 0 bases, the J end lost 5 bases, and 11 bases lay between the germline ends. The CDR3 contains 14 residues. The germline V gene encodes CDR1 SGHDN and CDR2 FVKESK. DNA of the CDR3: TGTGCCAGCAGCCAAGAGACGGGGTGGGACGAGCAGTACTTC. It translates to CASSQETGWDEQYF.